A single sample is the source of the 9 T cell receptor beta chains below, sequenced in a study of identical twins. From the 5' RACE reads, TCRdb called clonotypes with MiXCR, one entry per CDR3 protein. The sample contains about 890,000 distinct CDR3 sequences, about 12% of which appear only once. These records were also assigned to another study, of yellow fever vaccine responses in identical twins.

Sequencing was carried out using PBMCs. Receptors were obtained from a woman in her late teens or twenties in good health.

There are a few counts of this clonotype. Written as DNA, the CDR3 is TGTGCCAGCAGCCCCCGTGTGGGGGGGACCCAGTACTTC. Encoded protein: CASSPRVGGTQYF. The rearrangement uses TRBV11-2 and TRBJ2-5; D possibly corresponds to TRBD2 (6 bases). The V gene's germline CDR1 is SGHAT and CDR2 FQNNGV. The V end lost 5 bases, the J end lost 7 bases, and 14 bases lay between the germline ends. This CDR3 has 13 residues. The full variable domain, rest sourced from reference TRBV11-2 and TRBJ2-5, is EAGVAQSPRYKIIEKRQSVAFWCNPISGHATLYWYQQILGQGPKLLIQFQNNGVVDDSQLPKDRFSAERLKGVDSTLKIQPAKLEDSAVYLCASSPRVGGTQYFGPGTRLLVL.

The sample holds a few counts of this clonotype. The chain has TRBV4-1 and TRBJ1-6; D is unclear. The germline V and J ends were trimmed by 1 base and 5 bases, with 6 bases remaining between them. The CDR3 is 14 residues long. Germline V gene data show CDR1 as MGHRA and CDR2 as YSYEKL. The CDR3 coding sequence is TGCGCCAGCAGCCAAGGGGCTGATAATTCACCCCTCCACTTT. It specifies CASSQGADNSPLHF.

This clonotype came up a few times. The DNA of the CDR3 is TGTGCCAGCAGGTCCCTGGCGGGAAGGTCCTACAATGAGCAGTTCTTC. Its translation: CASRSLAGRSYNEQFF. This chain connects TRBV27 to TRBJ2-1; tentative D call: TRBD2 (6 bases). Per the germline V gene, CDR1 is MNHEY and CDR2 is SMNVEV (reference sequence). Trimming left V 6 bases short and J 1 base short, with 16 bases between. The CDR3 contains 16 residues.

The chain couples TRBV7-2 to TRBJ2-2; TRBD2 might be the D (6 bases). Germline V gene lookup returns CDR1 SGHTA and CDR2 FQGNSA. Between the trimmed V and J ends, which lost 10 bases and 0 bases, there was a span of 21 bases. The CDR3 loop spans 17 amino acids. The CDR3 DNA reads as TGTGCCAACAGAGGGACTTCCACTTATCCGAACACCGGGGAGCTGTTTTTT. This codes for CANRGTSTYPNTGELFF.

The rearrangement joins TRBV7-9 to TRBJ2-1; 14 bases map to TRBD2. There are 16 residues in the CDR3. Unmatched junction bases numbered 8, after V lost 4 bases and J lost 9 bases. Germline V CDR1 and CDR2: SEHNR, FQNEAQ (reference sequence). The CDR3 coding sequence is TGTGCCAGCAGCTCTGGGACTAGCGGGAGTATGGGTGAGCAGTTCTTC. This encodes CASSSGTSGSMGEQFF.

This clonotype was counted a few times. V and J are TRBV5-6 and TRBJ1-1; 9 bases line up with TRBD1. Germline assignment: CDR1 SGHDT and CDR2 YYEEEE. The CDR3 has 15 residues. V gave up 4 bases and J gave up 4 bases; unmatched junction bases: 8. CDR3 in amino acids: CASSAKQGATTEAFF. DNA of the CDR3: TGTGCCAGCAGCGCCAAACAGGGGGCGACCACTGAAGCTTTCTTT.

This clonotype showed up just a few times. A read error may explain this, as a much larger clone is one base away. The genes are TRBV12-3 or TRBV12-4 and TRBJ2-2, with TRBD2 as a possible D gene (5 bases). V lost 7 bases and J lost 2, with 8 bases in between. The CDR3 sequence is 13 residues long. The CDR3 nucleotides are TGTGCCAGCACCCCGGGAAACACCGGGGAGCTGTTTTTT. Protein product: CASTPGNTGELFF.

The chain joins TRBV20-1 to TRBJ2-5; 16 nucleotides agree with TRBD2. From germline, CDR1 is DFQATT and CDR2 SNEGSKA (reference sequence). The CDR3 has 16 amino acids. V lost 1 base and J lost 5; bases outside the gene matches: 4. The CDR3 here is CSARGTGLAGGETQYF. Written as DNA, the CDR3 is TGCAGTGCTAGAGGAACGGGACTAGCGGGAGGGGAGACCCAGTACTTC.

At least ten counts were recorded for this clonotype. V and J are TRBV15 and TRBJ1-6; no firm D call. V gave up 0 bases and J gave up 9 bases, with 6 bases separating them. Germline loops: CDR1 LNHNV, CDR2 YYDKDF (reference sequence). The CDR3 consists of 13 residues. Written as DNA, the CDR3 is TGTGCCACCAGCAGAGAAGAGTTTTCACCCCTCCACTTT. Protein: CATSREEFSPLHF.